At least ten counts were recorded for the clone carrying this T cell receptor beta chain. The data are from a study of human T cells and chemical hapten exposure. Across the whole study: Upper back patch tests used 0.01% DPC, scored after 6 days.

Time point described: pre-sensitization, week 0. Indicated treatment: therapeutic diphenylcyclopropenone sensitization with weekly scalp DPC. From whole blood left unfractionated, total RNA was extracted. Trimming pared 5 bases from V and 3 bases from J, leaving 17 bases between. The CDR3 loop spans 16 amino acids. TCRdb re-called the RACE reads through MiXCR, storing one row per CDR3 protein. The sample has approximately 260,000 distinct CDR3 sequences, about 9% seen once. Sequenced material: whole blood, taken in connection with sensitization to the hapten diphenylcyclopropenone (DPC). This TCR was recovered from a woman aged 40 to 49 with alopecia areata. Some clones in this sample may be carry-over from other donors' samples. J is TRBJ2-4 and V is TRBV12-3 or TRBV12-4, with D tentatively TRBD2 (7 bases). CDR3 sequence: CASSPGGRLVKNIQYF. The CDR3 DNA is TGTGCCAGCAGTCCCGGGGGGCGCCTGGTCAAAAACATTCAGTACTTC.